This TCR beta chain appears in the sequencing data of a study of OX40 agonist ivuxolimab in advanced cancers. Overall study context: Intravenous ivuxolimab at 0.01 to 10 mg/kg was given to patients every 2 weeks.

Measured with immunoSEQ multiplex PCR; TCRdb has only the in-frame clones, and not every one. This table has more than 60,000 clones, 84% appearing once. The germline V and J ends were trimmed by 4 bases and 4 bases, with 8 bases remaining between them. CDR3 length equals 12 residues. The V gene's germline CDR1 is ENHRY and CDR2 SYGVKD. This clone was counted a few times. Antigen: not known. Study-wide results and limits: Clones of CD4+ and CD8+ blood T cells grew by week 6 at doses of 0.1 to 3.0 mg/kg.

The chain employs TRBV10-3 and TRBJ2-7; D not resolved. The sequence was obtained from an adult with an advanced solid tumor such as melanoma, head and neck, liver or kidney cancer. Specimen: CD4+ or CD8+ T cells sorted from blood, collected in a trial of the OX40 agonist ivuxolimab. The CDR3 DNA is TGTGCCATCAGTGGGACCGCGTACGAGCAGTACTTC. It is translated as CAISGTAYEQYF.